Below, 17 T cell receptor beta chains from the same sample are listed, as sequenced in a study of T cell repertoires in cytomegalovirus infection. These TCRs are of unknown antigen specificity. TCRdb analysed the reads with MiXCR anew, one entry per CDR3 protein. The sample shows about 920,000 distinct CDR3 sequences, approximately 31% of them seen only once. The specimen comprised cultured CD8+ T cells from PBMCs, sampled from culture after CMV antigen stimulation. The receptors originated from a human donor in good health (CMV status not recorded). Some clones in this sample may be carry-over from other donors' samples.

The J gene is TRBJ1-5, the V gene TRBV28; 9 nucleotides match TRBD1. The CDR3 is 18 residues long. V gave up 3 bases and J gave up 4 bases; unmatched junction bases: 13. From germline, CDR1 is MDHEN and CDR2 SYDVKM. The CDR3 coding sequence is TGTGCCAGCAGTTTGACCGTCTACAGGGGGCTTGGTAATCAGCCCCAGCATTTT. Encoded protein: CASSLTVYRGLGNQPQHF.

This clonotype was observed a handful of times. This rearrangement joins TRBV27 to TRBJ2-2, with 10 positions matching TRBD1. The V gene end was trimmed by 6 bases and the J gene end by 6 bases; junction bases not matched to a gene: 13. This CDR3 spans 17 amino acids. From germline, CDR1 is MNHEY and CDR2 SMNVEV (reference sequence). As DNA, the CDR3 is TGTGCCAGCAGATCCTTGGTGGACAGGGGGGTCGCCGGGGAGCTGTTTTTT. This sequence encodes CASRSLVDRGVAGELFF.

The rearrangement joins TRBV5-6 to TRBJ2-5, with unresolved D. The V gene lost 7 bases and the J gene lost 0 bases, with 10 bases spanning the gap. The CDR3 consists of 13 residues. Looked up from germline, CDR1 is SGHDT and CDR2 is YYEEEE. The CDR3: CASGKSYQETQYF. CDR3 coding DNA: TGTGCCAGCGGCAAGAGCTACCAAGAGACCCAGTACTTC.

This clonotype was counted between two and nine times. The V call is TRBV15, the J call TRBJ2-1, with 7 bases lining up with TRBD1. Trimming took 2 bases from V and 7 from J; bases not matched to a gene: 20. From germline, CDR1 is LNHNV and CDR2 YYDKDF (reference sequence). CDR3 size: 19 residues. DNA for the CDR3: TGTGCCACCAGCAGACATGATCTACCCTCGACAGGGATCGAAAATGAGCAGTTCTTC. Residues: CATSRHDLPSTGIENEQFF.

There are a few counts of this clonotype. The V gene is TRBV27, the J gene TRBJ2-1; 9 nucleotides align to TRBD2. This CDR3 is 14 amino acids long. Germline trimming cut 4 bases from V and 9 bases from J; bases unmatched to any gene: 7. Germline values: CDR1 MNHEY, CDR2 SMNVEV (reference sequence). CDR3 in DNA: TGTGCCAGCAGTTCCGGCGGGGGGGCACGTGAGCAGTTCTTC. It encodes CASSSGGGAREQFF.

This clonotype was seen at least ten times. This chain joins TRBV12-3 or TRBV12-4 and TRBJ2-7; TRBD1 agrees at 8 bases. The CDR3 runs to 16 residues. The J segment lost 3 bases and the V segment lost 5 bases, leaving 12 bases of the junction unmatched. The CDR3 region is CASSAAGRTGIYEQYF. The CDR3 DNA sequence: TGTGCCAGCAGTGCCGCGGGTCGGACAGGGATCTACGAGCAGTACTTC.

Worth noting for this clonotype: At one end, the junction sequence differs from germline, possibly due to a read error. The J gene is TRBJ1-6, the V gene TRBV11-2; a weak D match, TRBD1 (5 bases). Germline V gene lookup returns CDR1 SGHAT and CDR2 FQNNGV. The CDR3 length is 15 residues. The CDR3 region has the DNA TGTGTCAGCAGCTTAGATCCGGGGGGTAATTCACCCCTCCACTTT. It specifies CVSSLDPGGNSPLHF.

A few counts support this clonotype. The chain combines TRBV12-3 or TRBV12-4 with TRBJ2-5; D is perhaps TRBD2 (5 bases). Trimming left V 3 bases short and J 9 bases short, with 14 bases between. The CDR3 runs 13 residues. The CDR3: CASSFQSTGSQYF. The CDR3, as DNA: TGTGCCAGCAGTTTTCAATCCACGGGGTCCCAGTACTTC.

On this clonotype itself: Possible read error: a much larger clone is one base away. The chain uses TRBV7-8 and TRBJ1-4, with a possible D match to TRBD1 (5 bases). CDR3 length: 15 residues. CDR1 is SGHVS, CDR2 FQNEAQ, per germline. CDR3 nucleotide sequence: TGTGCCAGCAGCACTCGACAGAGTACTAATGGAAAACTGTTTTTT. Amino acid sequence: CASSTRQSTNGKLFF.

The sample holds a few counts of this clonotype. CDR3 region: CASRTDRTSGGNPSDYEQYF. The DNA of the CDR3 is TGTGCCAGCCGGACTGATCGAACTAGCGGGGGGAATCCCTCCGACTACGAGCAGTACTTC. This chain joins TRBV6-6 and TRBJ2-7, with 12 bases fitting TRBD2. The germline gives CDR1 MNHNY, CDR2 SVGAGI (reference sequence). The CDR3 spans 20 residues. Losses at the gene ends were 8 bases for V and 3 bases for J; bases not matched to a gene: 23.

A word on this clonotype: A read error may account for a junction end that differs from germline. CDR3 sequence: CASSSRQGLGDTQYF. The CDR3 DNA sequence: TGTGCTAGCAGCTCACGACAGGGACTGGGAGATACGCAGTATTTT. The rearrangement uses TRBV7-7 and TRBJ2-3; a weak D match, TRBD1 (7 bases). The length of the CDR3 is 15 residues. The germline V gene encodes CDR1 SSHAT and CDR2 FNYEAQ (reference sequence). Full variable domain (remainder filled in from reference TRBV7-7 and TRBJ2-3): GAGVSQSPRYKVTKRGQDVTLRCDPISSHATLYWYQQALGQGPEFLTYFNYEAQPDKSGLPSDRFSAERPEGSISTLTIQRTEQRDSAMYRCASSSRQGLGDTQYFGPGTRLTVL.

This clonotype was seen a handful of times. V is TRBV7-9 and J is TRBJ2-2; no clear D. This CDR3 spans 15 amino acids. Trimming shortened V by 5 bases and J by 0 bases, and 10 bases separated the two germline ends. Germline loops: CDR1 SEHNR, CDR2 FQNEAQ (reference sequence). CDR3 region: CASSHPTSNTGELFF. CDR3 bases: TGTGCCAGCAGCCACCCCACCTCGAACACCGGGGAGCTGTTTTTT.

The rearrangement links TRBV7-6 to TRBJ2-3, with TRBD2 matching over 10 bases. CDR1 is SGHVS and CDR2 is FNYEAQ in the germline V gene. The CDR3 spans 15 residues. V dropped 5 bases and J dropped 3; count of bases not matched to a gene: 5. The DNA of the CDR3 is TGTGCCAGCAGCCCCAAGCGGGGGGGAACAGATACGCAGTATTTT. Protein product: CASSPKRGGTDTQYF.

This sequence joins TRBV27 and TRBJ2-7; D is ambiguous. Germline values: CDR1 MNHEY, CDR2 SMNVEV (reference sequence). CDR3 length: 13 amino acids. Between the trimmed V and J ends, which lost 0 bases and 4 bases, there was a span of 7 bases. The CDR3 protein is CASSLSLGYEQYV. The DNA for the CDR3 is TGTGCCAGCAGTTTATCCCTCGGTTACGAGCAGTACGTC.

The gene calls are TRBV28 and TRBJ2-5, with 12 bases fitting TRBD2. The junction had 6 bases not matched to a gene; V was cut back by 4 bases and J by 3 bases. Germline CDR1 MDHEN, CDR2 SYDVKM. This CDR3 contains 16 residues. CDR3 residues: CASSSWLAGGKETQYF. The CDR3 region has the DNA TGTGCCAGCAGTTCCTGGCTAGCGGGGGGGAAAGAGACCCAGTACTTC.

The chain has TRBV19 and TRBJ1-5; D is possibly TRBD1 (5 bases). The V gene's germline CDR1 is LNHDA and CDR2 SQIVND (reference sequence). V lost 9 bases to trimming and J lost 5 bases, with 20 bases between them. The CDR3 extends over 15 amino acids. The CDR3 here is CASSDTASGYQPQHF. CDR3 nucleotide sequence: TGTGCCAGCTCGGACACGGCCAGTGGCTATCAGCCCCAGCATTTT.

The chain couples TRBV6-2 or TRBV6-3 to TRBJ1-5; 8 bases map to TRBD1. Germline CDR1 is MNHEY and CDR2 is SVGEGT. The length of the CDR3 is 17 residues. V was clipped by 5 bases and J by 4 bases; unmatched bases: 13. As DNA, the CDR3 is TGTGCCAGCAGTGCGGGGACAGGTTGGGCAAATAATCAGCCCCAGCATTTT. Translated, it gives CASSAGTGWANNQPQHF.